The rows below give T cell receptor beta chains drawn from one sample of a study of T cells after yellow fever vaccination. TCRdb reanalysed the 5' RACE reads using MiXCR and keeps one entry per CDR3 protein. The sample lists around 150,000 distinct CDR3 sequences, 6% to 7.5% occurring once. Source: CD4+ T cells sorted from PBMCs, taken less than 6 days after the first yellow fever vaccination. The source is a man younger than 35 who received the YFV17D yellow fever vaccine. Both conserved end residues are part of each CDR3. D genes are given only for firm matches. Rows give clone size only sometimes, using once, few, many, or a class for an expanded clone.

size,V,D,J,CDR3,DNA
many,TRBV4-3,TRBD2,TRBJ2-1,CASSQEIGSASGDDEQFF,TGCGCCAGCAGCCAAGAGATTGGGTCCGCTAGCGGGGACGATGAGCAGTTCTTC
many,TRBV20-1,-,TRBJ1-5,CSARTGVNQPQHF,TGCAGTGCTAGGACAGGCGTCAATCAGCCCCAGCATTTT
few,TRBV5-6,-,TRBJ2-3,CASSLRATGNTDTQYF,TGTGCCAGCAGCTTGAGGGCGACTGGGAACACAGATACGCAGTATTTT
many,TRBV7-2,TRBD1,TRBJ2-7,CASSLVRGGQFYEQYF,TGTGCCAGCAGCTTAGTGCGAGGGGGACAGTTCTACGAGCAGTACTTC
-,TRBV6-5,-,TRBJ1-5,CASSSRTSRGQPQHF,TGTGCCAGCAGTTCCCGGACCTCAAGAGGCCAGCCCCAGCATTTT
many,TRBV29-1,-,TRBJ1-1,CSVSEGVGTEAFF,TGCAGCGTTTCTGAGGGGGTGGGCACTGAAGCTTTCTTT
few,TRBV7-2,-,TRBJ1-3,CASSLQGPLSGNTIYF,TGTGCCAGCAGCTTACAGGGTCCCCTCTCTGGAAACACCATATATTTT
few,TRBV24-1,TRBD2,TRBJ2-2,CATSETPAGGNTGELFF,TGTGCCACCAGTGAAACCCCAGCGGGGGGAAATACCGGGGAGCTGTTTTTT
-,TRBV27,-,TRBJ2-7,CASRASGRGGEQYF,TGTGCCAGCAGAGCGTCCGGCAGGGGAGGTGAGCAGTACTTC
few,TRBV5-6,-,TRBJ1-2,CASSLSGANYGYTF,TGTGCCAGCAGCTTGAGTGGGGCTAACTATGGCTACACCTTC
-,TRBV7-2,TRBD1,TRBJ1-3,CASSFAPGGNSGNTIYF,TGTGCCAGCAGCTTTGCTCCAGGGGGGAACTCTGGAAACACCATATATTTT
many,TRBV7-2,-,TRBJ2-3,CASSLAPLGGASTDTQYF,TGTGCCAGCAGCTTAGCCCCATTGGGGGGGGCCAGCACAGATACGCAGTATTTT
-,TRBV7-2,-,TRBJ2-7,CASSLEWTAPGDEQYF,TGTGCCAGCAGCCTCGAATGGACAGCTCCCGGGGACGAGCAGTACTTC
few,TRBV5-5,TRBD1,TRBJ1-1,CASDRGLNTEAFF,TGTGCCAGCGATAGGGGGCTCAACACTGAAGCTTTCTTT
-,TRBV10-2,TRBD1,TRBJ2-3,CASSALGQGADTQYF,TGCGCCAGCAGCGCCCTTGGACAGGGCGCAGATACGCAGTATTTT
many,TRBV28,TRBD1,TRBJ1-5,CASSQPTTGGNQPQHF,TGTGCCAGCAGCCAACCCACGACAGGGGGCAATCAGCCCCAGCATTTT
-,TRBV6-1,TRBD1,TRBJ2-3,CASLFGTGGSDTQYF,TGTGCCAGCCTCTTCGGGACAGGGGGCTCAGATACGCAGTATTTT
few,TRBV29-1,TRBD1,TRBJ2-1,CSGRDRVDNEQFF,TGCAGCGGCCGGGACAGGGTAGACAATGAGCAGTTCTTC
many,TRBV15,-,TRBJ2-4,CATSREWVTEDIQYF,TGTGCCACCAGCAGAGAATGGGTAACGGAGGACATTCAGTACTTC
many,TRBV20-1,-,TRBJ2-5,CSAPDRLQETQYF,TGCAGTGCCCCCGATCGTCTCCAAGAGACCCAGTACTTC
many,TRBV11-2,-,TRBJ2-2,CASSQLLYGELFF,TGTGCCAGCAGCCAGCTACTATACGGGGAGCTGTTTTTT
many,TRBV5-1,TRBD2,TRBJ2-3,CASSEALAGVTDTQYF,TGCGCCAGCAGCGAGGCACTAGCGGGGGTGACAGATACGCAGTATTTT
-,TRBV6-4,TRBD1,TRBJ2-2,CASRPGQGWWGSRSGELFF,TGTGCCAGTAGACCGGGACAGGGGTGGTGGGGATCTCGATCCGGGGAGCTGTTTTTT
many,TRBV7-7,TRBD2,TRBJ2-1,CASSLGTSGTNEQFF,TGTGCTAGCAGCTTAGGGACTAGCGGAACCAATGAGCAGTTCTTC
many,TRBV7-2,TRBD1,TRBJ1-6,CASSSGTGVSPLHF,TGTGCCAGCAGCTCCGGGACAGGGGTTTCACCCCTCCACTTT
-,TRBV20-1,TRBD1,TRBJ2-3,CSAETGADTQYF,TGCAGTGCGGAGACAGGGGCAGATACGCAGTATTTT
many,TRBV7-9,-,TRBJ1-1,CASAPGSTEAFF,TGTGCCAGCGCCCCAGGGAGCACTGAAGCTTTCTTT
many,TRBV10-3,TRBD1,TRBJ1-5,CAISGTGDQPQHF,TGTGCCATCAGTGGGACAGGAGATCAGCCCCAGCATTTT
few,TRBV15,-,TRBJ2-7,CATSRGQAVYEQYF,TGTGCCACCAGCAGAGGACAGGCAGTCTACGAGCAGTACTTC
few,TRBV4-2,-,TRBJ1-2,CASSHGDPEGYTF,TGTGCCAGCAGCCACGGGGACCCAGAGGGCTACACCTTC
few,TRBV11-2,-,TRBJ2-2,CASSLGSILRRYTGELFF,TGTGCCAGCAGCTTAGGTTCGATCCTCCGACGCTACACCGGGGAGCTGTTTTTT
many,TRBV7-2,TRBD2,TRBJ2-5,CASRRGLAGEETQYF,TGTGCCAGCAGAAGAGGACTAGCGGGGGAAGAGACCCAGTACTTC
few,TRBV4-1,TRBD1,TRBJ2-4,CASRNWDRGNIQYF,TGCGCCAGCAGGAACTGGGACAGGGGGAACATTCAGTACTTC
-,TRBV18,-,TRBJ2-6,CASSDGPSGANVLTF,TGTGCCAGCTCCGACGGTCCGTCTGGGGCCAACGTCCTGACTTTC
-,TRBV7-2,-,TRBJ1-1,CASSLAETQAFF,TGTGCCAGCAGCTTGGCAGAAACCCAAGCTTTCTTT
-,TRBV12-3/TRBV12-4,TRBD1,TRBJ1-2,CASSLPTGVNGYTF,TGTGCCAGCAGTTTACCCACAGGGGTTAATGGCTACACCTTC
many,TRBV4-1,TRBD1,TRBJ1-4,CASSLQGAQEKLFF,TGCGCCAGCAGCCTACAGGGGGCGCAGGAAAAACTGTTTTTT
few,TRBV7-2,-,TRBJ1-2,CASSPQNYGYTF,TGTGCCAGCAGCCCACAGAACTATGGCTACACCTTC
-,TRBV7-9,TRBD1,TRBJ2-1,CAGGGVTGVNEQFF,TGTGCTGGAGGTGGTGTGACAGGGGTTAATGAGCAGTTCTTC
-,TRBV11-2,-,TRBJ2-7,CASSMIRGSSYEQYF,TGTGCCAGCAGCATGATTCGAGGGAGCTCCTACGAGCAGTACTTC
many,TRBV12-3/TRBV12-4,-,TRBJ2-1,CASSLFYEQFF,TGTGCCAGCAGTTTATTTTATGAGCAGTTCTTC
many,TRBV6-1,TRBD2,TRBJ2-5,CASSPGLAMETQYF,TGTGCCAGCAGTCCGGGACTAGCGATGGAGACCCAGTACTTC
many,TRBV5-1,TRBD1,TRBJ2-2,CASSSTPTTGGDTGELFF,TGCGCCAGCAGCTCCACCCCGACGACAGGGGGGGACACCGGGGAGCTGTTTTTT
many,TRBV5-5,TRBD1,TRBJ1-4,CASSLQGAHEKLFF,TGTGCCAGCAGCTTACAGGGGGCGCATGAAAAACTGTTTTTT
many,TRBV5-5,-,TRBJ2-5,CASSLGQMQETQYF,TGTGCCAGCAGCTTAGGACAGATGCAAGAGACCCAGTACTTC
few,TRBV20-1,-,TRBJ2-5,CSARGGAGETQYF,TGCAGTGCTAGAGGGGGGGCGGGAGAGACCCAGTACTTC
many,TRBV7-2,TRBD1,TRBJ1-2,CASSLWETGGYTF,TGTGCCAGCAGCCTATGGGAGACAGGGGGCTACACCTTC